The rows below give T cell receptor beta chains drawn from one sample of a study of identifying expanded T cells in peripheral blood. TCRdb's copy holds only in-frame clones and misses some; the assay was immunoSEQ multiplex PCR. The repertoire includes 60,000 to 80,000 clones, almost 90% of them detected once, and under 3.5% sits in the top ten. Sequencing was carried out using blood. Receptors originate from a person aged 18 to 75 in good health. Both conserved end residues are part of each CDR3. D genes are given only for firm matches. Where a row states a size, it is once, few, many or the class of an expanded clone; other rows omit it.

CDR3nt: TGTGCCAGCAGGGGGGACAGGGGAAGTGGCACTGAAGCTTTCTTT; CDR3aa: CASRGDRGSGTEAFF; d_gene: TRBD1; abundance: .; v_gene: TRBV27; j_gene: TRBJ1-1
CDR3nt: TGTGCCAGCAGCTTAGGGTCCTACGAGCAGTACTTC; CDR3aa: CASSLGSYEQYF; d_gene: .; abundance: .; v_gene: TRBV11-3; j_gene: TRBJ2-7
CDR3nt: TGCGCCAGCAGCCAAGCACAAGGGGGCTATAATGAAAAACTGTTTTTT; CDR3aa: CASSQAQGGYNEKLFF; d_gene: TRBD1; abundance: .; v_gene: TRBV4-3; j_gene: TRBJ1-4
CDR3nt: TGTGCCAGCAGCTTAGGGGGCCCCAGCACCATATATTTT; CDR3aa: CASSLGGPSTIYF; d_gene: .; abundance: .; v_gene: TRBV7-8; j_gene: TRBJ1-3
CDR3nt: TGCGCCAGCAGCCATCCCAGGGGCAGCCAAGAGACCCAGTACTTC; CDR3aa: CASSHPRGSQETQYF; d_gene: .; abundance: .; v_gene: TRBV4-1; j_gene: TRBJ2-5
CDR3nt: TGTGCCAGCAGCTTGTTTCGGCTAGCGGGGGAAGAAGAGACCCAGTACTTC; CDR3aa: CASSLFRLAGEEETQYF; d_gene: TRBD2; abundance: .; v_gene: TRBV5-6; j_gene: TRBJ2-5
CDR3nt: TGCAGCGTCGACGGGACAGGGGCCCACGAGCAGTACTTC; CDR3aa: CSVDGTGAHEQYF; d_gene: TRBD1; abundance: .; v_gene: TRBV29-1; j_gene: TRBJ2-7
CDR3nt: TGTGCCACCAATGAACAGGGGAGGACCGGGGAGCTGTTTTTT; CDR3aa: CATNEQGRTGELFF; d_gene: .; abundance: .; v_gene: TRBV6-1; j_gene: TRBJ2-2
CDR3nt: TGTGCCAGCACCCCCGGAAACACCATATATTTT; CDR3aa: CASTPGNTIYF; d_gene: .; abundance: .; v_gene: TRBV28; j_gene: TRBJ1-3
CDR3nt: TGTGCCAGCAGCTTGGAGGACGGTTATGGCTACACCTTC; CDR3aa: CASSLEDGYGYTF; d_gene: .; abundance: .; v_gene: TRBV5-5; j_gene: TRBJ1-2
CDR3nt: TGTGCCAGCCTCGGGGGGGGCGCTGAAGCTTTCTTT; CDR3aa: CASLGGGAEAFF; d_gene: .; abundance: .; v_gene: TRBV6-1; j_gene: TRBJ1-1
CDR3nt: TGTGCCAGCAGTCAGGGGGAAGCGGGGAAACTGTTTTTT; CDR3aa: CASSQGEAGKLFF; d_gene: TRBD1; abundance: .; v_gene: TRBV7-2; j_gene: TRBJ1-4
CDR3nt: TGCGCCAGCGCGAGGTCTCCGCCAGACTCAACTAATGAAAAACTGTTTTTT; CDR3aa: CASARSPPDSTNEKLFF; d_gene: .; abundance: .; v_gene: TRBV4-1; j_gene: TRBJ1-4
CDR3nt: TGCGCCAGCAGCCAGAGCAGGGGCGCAGATACGCAGTATTTT; CDR3aa: CASSQSRGADTQYF; d_gene: .; abundance: .; v_gene: TRBV4-3; j_gene: TRBJ2-3
CDR3nt: TGTGCCAGCAGCTTCCTCGGGACGTCTGGAAACACCATATATTTT; CDR3aa: CASSFLGTSGNTIYF; d_gene: .; abundance: .; v_gene: TRBV7-2; j_gene: TRBJ1-3
CDR3nt: TGTGCCAGTAGTATGGGCAGGGCCCATAGCAATCAGCCCCAGCATTTT; CDR3aa: CASSMGRAHSNQPQHF; d_gene: .; abundance: .; v_gene: TRBV19; j_gene: TRBJ1-5
CDR3nt: TGTGCCAGCAGCCCGGGGACCCTTAGCGGGGAGTACTTC; CDR3aa: CASSPGTLSGEYF; d_gene: TRBD2; abundance: .; v_gene: TRBV28; j_gene: TRBJ2-7
CDR3nt: TGCGCCAGCAGCCAGGAGGCTTTTGTTAGCCACTATGGCTACACCTTC; CDR3aa: CASSQEAFVSHYGYTF; d_gene: .; abundance: .; v_gene: TRBV4-3; j_gene: TRBJ1-2
CDR3nt: TGTGCCAGCAGCTTAGATTCTACCCCCCAGCCCCAGCATTTT; CDR3aa: CASSLDSTPQPQHF; d_gene: .; abundance: .; v_gene: TRBV11-2; j_gene: TRBJ1-5
CDR3nt: TGTGCCAGCAGTTACTCGACCGGGACTAGCGGTTACGAGCAGTACTTC; CDR3aa: CASSYSTGTSGYEQYF; d_gene: TRBD2; abundance: .; v_gene: TRBV6-5; j_gene: TRBJ2-7
CDR3nt: TGTGCCAGCAGCTTAGTTGAGAACAGGGCAGATACGCAGTATTTT; CDR3aa: CASSLVENRADTQYF; d_gene: .; abundance: .; v_gene: TRBV7-8; j_gene: TRBJ2-3
CDR3nt: TGTGCCAGCAGCCGGGGCGGGGAATGGGATCAGCCCCAGCATTTT; CDR3aa: CASSRGGEWDQPQHF; d_gene: .; abundance: .; v_gene: TRBV5-5; j_gene: TRBJ1-5
CDR3nt: TGTGCCATCAGTACAGGGTTATACGAGCAGTACTTC; CDR3aa: CAISTGLYEQYF; d_gene: .; abundance: .; v_gene: TRBV10-3; j_gene: TRBJ2-7
CDR3nt: TGTGCCAGCAGGGGGGACAGATACTCAACTAATGAAAAACTGTTTTTT; CDR3aa: CASRGDRYSTNEKLFF; d_gene: TRBD1; abundance: .; v_gene: TRBV2; j_gene: TRBJ1-4
CDR3nt: TGTGCCAGCAGTGACGGACTCTACGGCTACACCTTC; CDR3aa: CASSDGLYGYTF; d_gene: .; abundance: .; v_gene: TRBV6-1; j_gene: TRBJ1-2
CDR3nt: TGTGCCAGCAGTCGTAGCGGGAGGGCCGGGGAGACCCAGTACTTC; CDR3aa: CASSRSGRAGETQYF; d_gene: TRBD2; abundance: .; v_gene: TRBV2; j_gene: TRBJ2-5
CDR3nt: TGCGCCAGCAGCCAAGAATCTGTTGGACTCTTGAGGAATGAGCAGTTCTTC; CDR3aa: CASSQESVGLLRNEQFF; d_gene: .; abundance: .; v_gene: TRBV4-1; j_gene: TRBJ2-1
CDR3nt: TGTGCCAGCAGCCAACGGGGACTAGCGGGAGCCAGCGAGCAGTACTTC; CDR3aa: CASSQRGLAGASEQYF; d_gene: TRBD2; abundance: few; v_gene: TRBV14; j_gene: TRBJ2-7
CDR3nt: TGTGCCAGCAGCCCTCGGGCGAGCGGGGAGCTGTTTTTT; CDR3aa: CASSPRASGELFF; d_gene: .; abundance: once; v_gene: TRBV7-2; j_gene: TRBJ2-2
CDR3nt: TGTGCCAGCAGCTTAGCGCAGACAGATACGCAGTATTTT; CDR3aa: CASSLAQTDTQYF; d_gene: .; abundance: .; v_gene: TRBV7-6; j_gene: TRBJ2-3
CDR3nt: TGTGCCAGCAGCGGGGACAGGGGAAACACCATATATTTT; CDR3aa: CASSGDRGNTIYF; d_gene: TRBD1; abundance: .; v_gene: TRBV7-2; j_gene: TRBJ1-3